This T cell receptor (beta chain) was retrieved from a study of cytomegalovirus exposure and HLA in healthy donors. In the study overall: A prior study identified 110 million or so unique TCR beta sequences from some 180 million T cells.

It was with 60 Vbeta and 13 Jbeta primers that the PCR ran. Assay: immunoSEQ multiplex PCR; the TCRdb copy retains only in-frame clones and omits some. The sample gives under 150,000 clones, 60% to 80% of which show up once; more than 2.5% is in the top ten. Worth noting for this clone: Its antigen is unidentified.

CDR1 and CDR2 from the germline V gene are KGHSH and LQKENI. Trimming took 2 bases from V and 4 from J, leaving 8 bases between them. CDR3 length: 13 amino acids. General study results and limits: For TCR beta chains, V- and J-gene trimming was later linked to a missense DCLRE1C variant.

Input material: PBMCs. V gene TRBV18 combines with J gene TRBJ1-2, with TRBD1 as a possible D gene (6 bases). The TCR was taken from an older woman in good health and CMV-seropositive. CDR3 amino acids: CASSPGRGYGYTF. The CDR3 region has the DNA TGTGCCAGCTCACCAGGCAGGGGCTATGGCTACACCTTC.